This T cell receptor (beta chain) was captured by sequencing in a study of control samples from healthy donors and cancer patients. Data came from immunoSEQ multiplex PCR; TCRdb stores just in-frame clones and leaves some out. Among around 26,000 clones listed, about 81% were seen once. This sequence originates from a man aged 60 to 69 with colorectal cancer. Sequenced input: PBMCs.

The CDR3 spells CASSLYAGNYGYTF. DNA for the CDR3: TGTGCCAGCAGTTTATACGCGGGCAACTATGGCTACACCTTC. This chain links TRBV27 with TRBJ1-2; D is unresolved. Per germline, CDR1 MNHEY and CDR2 SMNVEV (reference sequence). V was trimmed by 1 base and J by 2 bases, leaving 8 bases between them. The CDR3 consists of 14 residues.